Given below is one T cell receptor beta chain in context. Its antigen remains unknown. Data came from immunoSEQ multiplex PCR; TCRdb stores just in-frame clones and leaves some out. Of around 150,000 clones in the sample, about nine tenths are singletons; the top ten hold about 1.5%. This sample was taken from a study of T cell responses to AZD1222 COVID-19 vaccine. Study-wide findings and caveats: The donors showed a predominance of white British ancestry and of females, with possible underestimation of clonal diversity. No repertoire was sampled before or during the peak T cell response, only after it.

The receptor was isolated from an adult in good health. The sample here was peripheral blood, taken on day 0 of AZD1222 vaccination.

Here the CDR3 DNA reads TGTGCCAGCAGTTTTCGGACAGGGGAACCCTATGGCTACACCTTC. Amino acids: CASSFRTGEPYGYTF. This chain links TRBV27 with TRBJ1-2; TRBD1 matches 9 bases. The germline V gene has CDR1 MNHEY and CDR2 SMNVEV (reference sequence). V was pared by 3 bases and J by 4 bases, with 6 bases of the junction left unmatched. The CDR3 extends over 15 amino acids.